This T cell receptor beta chain was recorded in a study of blood T cell repertoires in COVID-19. Study-wide context: The cDNA or gDNA used as material had been derived from T cells, B-cell-depleted T cells, or PBMCs.

Using immunoSEQ multiplex PCR, the repertoire was profiled, and TCRdb retains in-frame clones only, with some absent. The table records 250,000 to 350,000 clones, around 84% of them present only once. CDR1 SQVTM and CDR2 ANQGSEA come from the germline V gene. CDR3 length: 15 residues. V was pared by 1 base and J by 1 base, with 12 bases between. The source material was peripheral blood. This chain connects TRBV29-1 to TRBJ2-3; tentatively, D is TRBD2 (5 bases). The TCR originated in a human donor with COVID-19, enrolled during active disease. The donor label of this sample is uncertain. In nucleotides, the CDR3 is TGCAGCGTTGAAGTAGGTATCGGGGGCACAGATACGCAGTATTTT. Its translation is CSVEVGIGGTDTQYF.